This is a list of T cell receptor beta chains from one sample in a study of response to subunit inactivated influenza vaccine. TCRdb reprocessed the RT-PCR reads via MiXCR and lists one record per CDR3 protein. Among about 650,000 distinct CDR3 sequences listed, 15% to 17% were seen once. The specimen was PBMCs from blood, collected roughly 12 days after vaccination. All receptors come from a man aged 45-65 years who received an inactivated influenza vaccine. Both conserved end residues are trimmed from each CDR3. A clone size is listed for some rows: how often the clone was seen (once, few, many), or a class if it is expanded.

j_gene: TRBJ2-1
abundance: .
v_gene: TRBV4-2
CDR3aa: ASSQEGGYYNEQF

j_gene: TRBJ2-7
abundance: .
v_gene: TRBV3-1
CDR3aa: ASSQDLAGGPYEQY

j_gene: TRBJ2-7
abundance: .
v_gene: TRBV28
CDR3aa: ASSSVRDGYEQY

j_gene: TRBJ2-3
abundance: few
v_gene: TRBV20-1
CDR3aa: SANNLAGGPFITDTQY

j_gene: TRBJ2-1
abundance: .
v_gene: TRBV6-1
CDR3aa: ASKIAGTGSYNEQF

j_gene: TRBJ1-6
abundance: .
v_gene: TRBV18
CDR3aa: ASSQVGALNSPLH

j_gene: TRBJ1-1
abundance: few
v_gene: TRBV6-1
CDR3aa: ASRSTGRGEAF

j_gene: TRBJ1-2
abundance: few
v_gene: TRBV29-1
CDR3aa: SVDSEQGRLGGYT

j_gene: TRBJ2-1
abundance: few
v_gene: TRBV29-1
CDR3aa: SVDVGRQNEQF

j_gene: TRBJ1-1
abundance: few
v_gene: TRBV15
CDR3aa: ATSYDSRGTEAF

j_gene: TRBJ2-5
abundance: .
v_gene: TRBV12-3/TRBV12-4
CDR3aa: ASSSQGTKETQY

j_gene: TRBJ1-1
abundance: once
v_gene: TRBV6-4
CDR3aa: ASSEGARGTEAF

j_gene: TRBJ2-1
abundance: .
v_gene: TRBV11-3
CDR3aa: ASSPGASYNEQF

j_gene: TRBJ2-7
abundance: .
v_gene: TRBV15
CDR3aa: ATSRDQISYEQY

j_gene: TRBJ2-1
abundance: few
v_gene: TRBV12-3/TRBV12-4
CDR3aa: ASSLDPPLLGLAGGRNEQF

j_gene: TRBJ2-7
abundance: few
v_gene: TRBV4-2
CDR3aa: ASSQDLVAGPHEQY

j_gene: TRBJ2-1
abundance: few
v_gene: TRBV5-6
CDR3aa: ASRPGAGEQF

j_gene: TRBJ2-5
abundance: many
v_gene: TRBV12-3/TRBV12-4
CDR3aa: ASSTPGPQETQY

j_gene: TRBJ2-3
abundance: .
v_gene: TRBV10-3
CDR3aa: AIMSAGANKQY

j_gene: TRBJ2-2
abundance: .
v_gene: TRBV5-4
CDR3aa: ASSLGTGGSGELF

j_gene: TRBJ2-1
abundance: .
v_gene: TRBV12-3/TRBV12-4
CDR3aa: ASSFEAGVNEQF

j_gene: TRBJ2-1
abundance: .
v_gene: TRBV4-2
CDR3aa: ASSQVTVAGGTNYNEQF

j_gene: TRBJ1-1
abundance: many
v_gene: TRBV5-6
CDR3aa: ASSLDSANTEAF

j_gene: TRBJ2-7
abundance: few
v_gene: TRBV7-6
CDR3aa: ASSPLSRVHEQY

j_gene: TRBJ2-7
abundance: .
v_gene: TRBV7-2
CDR3aa: ASSLVGTSGDYEQY

j_gene: TRBJ2-5
abundance: few
v_gene: TRBV20-1
CDR3aa: SAVEVGTGPPTVY

j_gene: TRBJ2-2
abundance: many
v_gene: TRBV4-2
CDR3aa: ASSQDQFVLDRNTGELF

j_gene: TRBJ2-7
abundance: few
v_gene: TRBV29-1
CDR3aa: SVETTESYEQY

j_gene: TRBJ2-2
abundance: .
v_gene: TRBV11-2
CDR3aa: ASSPPGGLAGGPDGELF

j_gene: TRBJ2-2
abundance: .
v_gene: TRBV7-2
CDR3aa: ASSLDRVDGELF

j_gene: TRBJ2-7
abundance: .
v_gene: TRBV19
CDR3aa: ASSSGRPAVQY

j_gene: TRBJ2-7
abundance: .
v_gene: TRBV4-1
CDR3aa: ASSTQPQGLAEWQY

j_gene: TRBJ2-3
abundance: .
v_gene: TRBV20-1
CDR3aa: SARDPTTGAAIDTQY

j_gene: TRBJ2-7
abundance: few
v_gene: TRBV27
CDR3aa: ASSLAPQGFYEQY

j_gene: TRBJ2-7
abundance: few
v_gene: TRBV6-2/TRBV6-3
CDR3aa: ASSYPSTTASYEQY

j_gene: TRBJ1-1
abundance: .
v_gene: TRBV7-9
CDR3aa: ASTFPVGTANTEAF

j_gene: TRBJ2-1
abundance: few
v_gene: TRBV27
CDR3aa: ASSQRRSYNEQF

j_gene: TRBJ1-5
abundance: few
v_gene: TRBV20-1
CDR3aa: SAGGRINQPQH

j_gene: TRBJ2-5
abundance: few
v_gene: TRBV20-1
CDR3aa: SARRFGAETQY

j_gene: TRBJ2-5
abundance: .
v_gene: TRBV12-3/TRBV12-4
CDR3aa: ASSLERNAGGETQY

j_gene: TRBJ2-1
abundance: .
v_gene: TRBV12-3/TRBV12-4
CDR3aa: ASSYRVRQF